Below, 10 T cell receptor beta chains from the same sample are listed, as sequenced in a study of shared clonotypes between healthy human individuals. Produced via immunoSEQ multiplex PCR; TCRdb's table is partial and in-frame only. Of 2 million to 2.5 million clones listed, about 94% are singletons. The sample consisted of naive CD4+ T cells sorted from blood. Subset indicated: CD45RA+ positively selected. These receptor sequences come from a man in his late teens or twenties in good health.

The chain couples TRBV5-4 to TRBJ2-7, with D possibly being TRBD2 (6 bases). CDR1 is SGHNT, CDR2 YYREEE, per germline (reference sequence). V was shortened by 4 bases and J by 2 bases, with 10 bases between the two germline ends. The CDR3 runs 13 residues. The CDR3: CASSRGTPYEQYF. The CDR3 DNA sequence: TGTGCCAGCAGCCGGGGGACCCCCTACGAGCAGTACTTC.

A note on this clone: The sample contains more than one DNA sequence encoding this CDR3. This chain links TRBV30 with TRBJ2-7; D gene uncertain. The germline CDR1 and CDR2 sequences are GTSNPN and SVGIG (reference sequence). V was clipped by 2 bases and J by 3 bases, with 5 bases between them. The CDR3 is made up of 11 amino acids. CDR3 nucleotides: TGTGCCTGGAGTCGCATCTACGAGCAGTACTTC. This gives the protein CAWSRIYEQYF.

The chain links TRBV15 to TRBJ2-1; 10 bases match TRBD2. V gave up 0 bases and J gave up 8 bases; unmatched junction bases: 10. This CDR3 spans 17 amino acids. CDR1 and CDR2 from the germline V gene are LNHNV and YYDKDF (reference sequence). The CDR3 DNA reads TGTGCCACCAGCAGAGATAAAGCTAGCGGGAGCCGAGATGAGCAGTTCTTC. Its translation: CATSRDKASGSRDEQFF.

The genes are TRBV5-4 and TRBJ2-7; D might be TRBD2 (6 bases). The V and J ends lost 1 base and 1 base respectively, with 12 bases between them. The germline gives CDR1 SGHNT, CDR2 YYREEE (reference sequence). This CDR3 region has 15 residues. The CDR3 DNA sequence: TGTGCCAGCAGCTTGAGAGGAGGGCAGTCCTACGAGCAGTACTTC. Encoded protein: CASSLRGGQSYEQYF.

This sequence joins TRBV14 and TRBJ1-4; TRBD1 matches 7 bases. CDR3 length equals 15 residues. V shed 4 bases, J shed 6 bases, and the junction held 8 bases outside the gene matches. CDR1 is SGHDN and CDR2 is FVKESK in the germline V gene. CDR3 sequence reads: CASSRKFTGDEKLFF. The CDR3 DNA reads as TGTGCCAGCAGCCGGAAGTTCACAGGGGATGAAAAACTGTTTTTT.

The chain links TRBV7-9 to TRBJ2-3; D remains ambiguous. The CDR3 consists of 14 residues. The germline V gene has CDR1 SEHNR and CDR2 FQNEAQ (reference sequence). V lost 5 bases and J 1 base, leaving 10 bases between the germline ends. The CDR3 DNA sequence: TGTGCCAGCAGCGTTCTGGACGGCACAGATACGCAGTATTTT. As protein: CASSVLDGTDTQYF.

The chain is built from TRBV6-6 and TRBJ2-4; 7 nucleotides agree with TRBD1. Trimming took 8 bases from V and 6 from J; bases not matched to a gene: 4. The length of the CDR3 is 12 residues. The germline CDR1 and CDR2 sequences are MNHNY and SVGAGI (reference sequence). CDR3 DNA sequence: TGTGCCAGCGCGACAGGGCTAAACATTCAGTACTTC. Protein sequence: CASATGLNIQYF.

This clone was observed a single time. The V gene is TRBV19, the J gene TRBJ1-2, with 10 bases matching TRBD1. Losses at the gene ends were 1 base for V and 7 bases for J; bases not matched to a gene: 6. The V gene's germline CDR1 is LNHDA and CDR2 SQIVND (reference sequence). The CDR3 covers 15 residues. For the CDR3, the DNA is TGTGCCAGTAGTATAGCGGACAGGGGGATTTCTGGCTACACCTTC. This codes for CASSIADRGISGYTF. Together with reference TRBV19 and TRBJ1-2, the CDR3 gives the full variable domain: DGGITQSPKYLFRKEGQNVTLSCEQNLNHDAMYWYRQDPGQGLRLIYYSQIVNDFQKGDIAEGYSVSREKKESFPLTVTSAQKNPTAFYLCASSIADRGISGYTFGSGTRLTVV.

This chain links TRBV19 with TRBJ1-1; tentatively, D is TRBD1 (6 bases). Germline-derived CDR1 and CDR2 are LNHDA and SQIVND (reference sequence). The CDR3 covers 15 residues. The V end lost 2 bases, the J end lost 0 bases, and 10 bases lay between the germline ends. The CDR3 region is CASSISGQMNTEAFF. The CDR3 DNA sequence: TGTGCCAGTAGTATAAGCGGACAGATGAACACTGAAGCTTTCTTT. The full variable domain, its missing parts supplied by reference TRBV19 and TRBJ1-1, is DGGITQSPKYLFRKEGQNVTLSCEQNLNHDAMYWYRQDPGQGLRLIYYSQIVNDFQKGDIAEGYSVSREKKESFPLTVTSAQKNPTAFYLCASSISGQMNTEAFFGQGTRLTVV.

J is TRBJ1-4 and V is TRBV28, with no clear D. CDR3 length: 14 residues. Germline values: CDR1 MDHEN, CDR2 SYDVKM. Trimming stripped 3 bases from V and 6 bases from J, with 11 bases between. CDR3 DNA: TGTGCCAGCAGTTTCGCGGGGTGGGATGAAAAACTGTTTTTT. Amino acid sequence: CASSFAGWDEKLFF.